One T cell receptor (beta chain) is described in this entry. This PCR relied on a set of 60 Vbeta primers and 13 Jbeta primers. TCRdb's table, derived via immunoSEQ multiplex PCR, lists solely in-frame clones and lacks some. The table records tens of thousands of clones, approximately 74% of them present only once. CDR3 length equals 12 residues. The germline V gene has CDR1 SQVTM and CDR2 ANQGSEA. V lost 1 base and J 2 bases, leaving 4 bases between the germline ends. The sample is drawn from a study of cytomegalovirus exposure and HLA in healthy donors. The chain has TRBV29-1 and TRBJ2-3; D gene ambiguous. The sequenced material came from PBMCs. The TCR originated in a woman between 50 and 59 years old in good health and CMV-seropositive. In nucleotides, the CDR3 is TGCAGCGTTGAAGCCCTCACAGATACGCAGTATTTT. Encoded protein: CSVEALTDTQYF.